These 32 T cell receptor beta chains came from one sample sequenced in a study of cytomegalovirus exposure and HLA in healthy donors. Both 60 Vbeta primers and 13 Jbeta primers went into the PCR. Sequencing used immunoSEQ multiplex PCR; TCRdb keeps in-frame clones, though not all of them. This table holds about 180,000 clones, 70% to 80% found once. Material for sequencing was PBMCs. All receptors derive from a woman aged 55-69 years in good health and CMV-seropositive.

The chain carries TRBV21-1 and TRBJ2-3; TRBD2, the table's D call, was not compared with the DNA. TRBV21-1 is a pseudogene segment. The CDR3 covers 15 residues. The CDR3 DNA follows: TGTGCCAGCAGCAAATTCCGACTCATCACAGATACGCAGTATTTT. As protein: CASSKFRLITDTQYF.

The genes are TRBV28 and TRBJ1-2; TRBD1 might be the D (6 bases). The CDR3 is made up of 12 amino acids. V lost 6 bases and J 6 bases, leaving 11 bases between the germline ends. From germline, CDR1 is MDHEN and CDR2 SYDVKM. The CDR3 DNA reads TGTGCCAGCAGCCTCACAGGGAATGGCTACACCTTC. Amino acids: CASSLTGNGYTF.

This chain connects TRBV19 to TRBJ1-3; the match to TRBD1 covers 8 bases. V gave up 3 bases and J gave up 2 bases; unmatched junction bases: 9. The germline V gene encodes CDR1 LNHDA and CDR2 SQIVND (reference sequence). The CDR3 has 17 amino acids. The CDR3 is CASSMTGPTGAGNTIYF. CDR3 bases: TGTGCCAGTAGTATGACGGGCCCGACAGGGGCTGGAAACACCATATATTTT.

The table lists this clone with a count of one. This chain connects TRBV9 to TRBJ2-3; 8 nucleotides match TRBD1. The CDR3 runs to 16 residues. Losses at the gene ends were 2 bases for V and 5 bases for J; bases not matched to a gene: 10. Per germline, CDR1 SGDLS and CDR2 YYNGEE. The CDR3 coding sequence is TGTGCCAGCAGCGTCCGGGACAGGTTTATAGTAGATACGCAGTATTTT. Translated, it gives CASSVRDRFIVDTQYF.

The chain links TRBV7-3 to TRBJ2-7; 8 bases fit TRBD1. The germline gives CDR1 SGHTA, CDR2 FQGTGA. The V gene end was trimmed by 10 bases and the J gene end by 3 bases; junction bases not matched to a gene: 5. The CDR3 is 12 amino acids. CDR3 coding DNA: TGTGCCAATTCAGGGGGCCGCTACGAGCAGTACTTC. Encoded protein: CANSGGRYEQYF.

The J gene is TRBJ2-3, the V gene TRBV29-1; tentatively, D is TRBD2 (6 bases). V was trimmed by 4 bases and J by 5 bases, leaving 19 bases between them. CDR1 and CDR2 (germline): SQVTM, ANQGSEA. CDR3 length: 15 residues. This CDR3 is CSVGGVRGTGDTQYF. The CDR3 coding sequence is TGCAGCGTTGGGGGGGTAAGGGGCACGGGAGATACGCAGTATTTT.

CDR3 protein: CASPRATASHEQYF. The CDR3, as DNA: TGTGCCAGCCCGAGGGCCACAGCATCCCACGAGCAGTACTTC. This chain uses TRBV6-1 with TRBJ2-7, with D perhaps TRBD2 (5 bases). V was shortened by 8 bases and J by 5 bases, with 19 bases between the two germline ends. CDR1 MNHNS and CDR2 SASEGT come from the germline V gene. The CDR3 length is 14 residues.

This clone was observed a single time. This chain joins TRBV4-1 and TRBJ2-7; TRBD2 matches at 14 bases. CDR3 size: 18 residues. The germline V gene has CDR1 MGHRA and CDR2 YSYEKL. Trimming at V came to 0 bases and at J to 3 bases, leaving 7 bases not matched to a gene. The CDR3 bases are TGCGCCAGCAGCCAAGATGGGCGACTAGCGGGAGGGATCTACGAGCAGTACTTC. Translating gives CASSQDGRLAGGIYEQYF.

The chain couples TRBV11-2 to TRBJ2-3; 10 bases fit TRBD2. CDR3 size: 15 residues. CDR1 and CDR2 (germline): SGHAT, FQNNGV. The J segment lost 4 bases and the V segment lost 5 bases, leaving 6 bases of the junction unmatched. The CDR3 here is CASSPRTSGADTQYF. Written as DNA, the CDR3 is TGTGCCAGCAGCCCCCGGACTAGCGGTGCAGATACGCAGTATTTT.

The V and J genes are TRBV4-1 and TRBJ2-7; D not resolved. The ends were cut back, 1 base at V and 2 bases at J, with 9 bases in the middle. In germline, CDR1 is MGHRA, CDR2 YSYEKL. The length of the CDR3 is 14 residues. CDR3 in amino acids: CASSQVPVAYEQYF. CDR3 nucleotide sequence: TGCGCCAGCAGCCAAGTCCCGGTGGCCTACGAGCAGTACTTC.

Here the CDR3 DNA reads TGCAGTGCTATTGGCGGGAATGAGCAGTTCTTC. Translation: CSAIGGNEQFF. The gene calls are TRBV20-1 and TRBJ2-1, with D perhaps TRBD2 (5 bases). V was cut by 4 bases and J by 7 bases, with 8 bases left in between. The CDR3 consists of 11 residues. The V gene's germline CDR1 is DFQATT and CDR2 SNEGSKA (reference sequence).

This clone was counted a few times. The chain employs TRBV5-6 and TRBJ1-1, with unresolved D. Per germline, CDR1 SGHDT and CDR2 YYEEEE. Trimming shortened V by 6 bases and J by 0 bases, and 9 bases separated the two germline ends. The CDR3 is 13 residues long. The CDR3 is CASTNSMNTEAFF. CDR3 nucleotides: TGTGCCAGCACCAATTCTATGAACACTGAAGCTTTCTTT.

This clone has more than one count but fewer than ten. The rearrangement joins TRBV19 to TRBJ1-2; D possibly corresponds to TRBD1 (6 bases). Looked up from germline, CDR1 is LNHDA and CDR2 is SQIVND (reference sequence). CDR3 length equals 15 residues. V lost 3 bases and J lost 5, with 16 bases in between. The CDR3 nucleotides read TGTGCCAGTAGTATCCCCACAGGGAAGGGATATGGCTACACCTTC. Its protein product is CASSIPTGKGYGYTF. Variable domain in full (rest from reference TRBV19 and TRBJ1-2): DGGITQSPKYLFRKEGQNVTLSCEQNLNHDAMYWYRQDPGQGLRLIYYSQIVNDFQKGDIAEGYSVSREKKESFPLTVTSAQKNPTAFYLCASSIPTGKGYGYTFGSGTRLTVV.

This chain links TRBV13 with TRBJ2-1; 7 bases are a match to TRBD2. This CDR3 has 18 amino acids. Germline CDR1 and CDR2: PRHDT and FYEKMQ (reference sequence). Trimming took 3 bases from V and 1 from J; bases not matched to a gene: 12. The CDR3 reads CASSLNSGSTHSYNEQFF. Here the CDR3 DNA reads TGTGCCAGCAGCTTGAATAGCGGGTCAACCCATTCCTACAATGAGCAGTTCTTC.

The chain combines TRBV5-8 with TRBJ2-1; 9 positions match TRBD2. Trimming cost V 2 bases and J 5 bases; bases outside gene matches: 5. Germline V gene sequence: CDR1 SGHTS, CDR2 YDEGEE. This CDR3 is 15 amino acids long. The CDR3 DNA reads as TGTGCCAGCAGCTTCTTGCGGGGGGGAAACAATGAGCAGTTCTTC. Its translation is CASSFLRGGNNEQFF.

This sequence joins TRBV19 and TRBJ2-3; D not resolved. The CDR3 totals 16 residues. Deletions cut 3 bases from V and 0 bases from J, with 13 bases between. In germline, CDR1 is LNHDA, CDR2 SQIVND (reference sequence). The CDR3 sequence is CASSIGPPPSTDTQYF. CDR3 coding DNA: TGTGCCAGTAGTATTGGCCCTCCTCCCAGCACAGATACGCAGTATTTT.

This chain connects TRBV11-1 to TRBJ1-3, with D maybe TRBD1 (5 bases). Trimming removed 2 bases at V and 1 base at J, with 6 bases between. CDR3 size: 14 residues. Germline CDR1 reads SGHAT; CDR2 reads FQDESV (reference sequence). The CDR3 coding sequence is TGTGCCAGCAGCTTAACAGGTTCTGGAAACACCATATATTTT. Protein: CASSLTGSGNTIYF.

The chain links TRBV5-4 to TRBJ1-6, with 7 bases lining up with TRBD1. The CDR3 has 15 residues. Trimming at V came to 3 bases and at J to 0 bases, leaving 0 bases not matched to a gene. Per germline, CDR1 SGHNT and CDR2 YYREEE (reference sequence). In DNA form, the CDR3 reads TGTGCCAGCAGCTGGGACAGCTCCTATAATTCACCCCTCCACTTT. It specifies CASSWDSSYNSPLHF. The full variable domain, in which reference TRBV5-4 and TRBJ1-6 provide the parts outside the CDR3, is ETGVTQSPTHLIKTRGQQVTLRCSSQSGHNTVSWYQQALGQGPQFIFQYYREEENGRGNFPPRFSGLQFPNYSSELNVNALELDDSALYLCASSWDSSYNSPLHFGNGTRLTVT.

The V call is TRBV4-1, the J call TRBJ2-3; 9 nucleotides agree with TRBD2. Germline CDR1 and CDR2: MGHRA and YSYEKL. Germline trimming cut 3 bases from V and 1 base from J; bases unmatched to any gene: 8. The length of the CDR3 is 17 residues. Here the CDR3 DNA reads TGCGCCAGCAGCCAGAATGGCGGGGGGGGAGGCACAGATACGCAGTATTTT. It encodes CASSQNGGGGGTDTQYF.

V and J are TRBV5-6 and TRBJ1-1; no clear D. Germline V CDR1 and CDR2: SGHDT, YYEEEE. V was trimmed by 4 bases and J by 4 bases, leaving 14 bases between them. This CDR3 is built from 14 residues. CDR3 bases: TGTGCCAGCAGCCCTGTGGGGAGGTCCACTGAAGCTTTCTTT. It encodes CASSPVGRSTEAFF. Filled out from reference TRBV5-6 and TRBJ1-1, the complete variable domain reads DAGVTQSPTHLIKTRGQQVTLRCSPKSGHDTVSWYQQALGQGPQFIFQYYEEEERQRGNFPDRFSGHQFPNYSSELNVNALLLGDSALYLCASSPVGRSTEAFFGQGTRLTVV.

This chain connects TRBV19 to TRBJ1-3, with D hard to call. V lost 3 bases and J lost 0, with 12 bases in between. The CDR3 has 16 residues. Per the germline V gene, CDR1 is LNHDA and CDR2 is SQIVND (reference sequence). Here the CDR3 reads CASSIRTELSGNTIYF. Here the CDR3 DNA reads TGTGCCAGTAGTATCAGGACTGAACTCTCTGGAAACACCATATATTTT.

This clone has only a few counts. This rearrangement joins TRBV9 to TRBJ2-2; the match to TRBD2 covers 14 bases. The CDR3 contains 16 residues. Germline assignment: CDR1 SGDLS and CDR2 YYNGEE. V shed 4 bases and J 5 bases; nucleotides not matched to a gene: 4. CDR3 in DNA: TGTGCCAGCAGCCCCCGGACTAGCGGGAGGACCGGGGAGCTGTTTTTT. Residues: CASSPRTSGRTGELFF.

This clone occurred a few times. The chain joins TRBV7-3 to TRBJ2-1; 7 bases line up with TRBD2. Germline-derived CDR1 and CDR2 are SGHTA and FQGTGA. V shed 1 base and J 8 bases; nucleotides not matched to a gene: 8. The CDR3 covers 15 residues. In DNA, the CDR3 is TGTGCCAGCAGCTTAAGGGGTAGCGGGTATGATGAGCAGTTCTTC. Residues: CASSLRGSGYDEQFF.

The chain is built from TRBV9 and TRBJ2-7; D unresolved. Trimming removed 3 bases from V and 2 bases from J, with 15 bases in between. CDR1 is SGDLS and CDR2 is YYNGEE in the germline V gene. The CDR3 contains 15 residues. The CDR3 coding sequence is TGTGCCAGCAGCGCCTCCGGATCCGGAGCCTACGAGCAGTACTTC. Translation gives CASSASGSGAYEQYF.

The V and J genes are TRBV28 and TRBJ2-7; TRBD1 agrees at 8 bases. CDR1 MDHEN and CDR2 SYDVKM come from the germline V gene. The CDR3 consists of 16 residues. The J segment lost 11 bases and the V segment lost 5 bases, leaving 20 bases of the junction unmatched. CDR3 bases: TGTGCCAGCAGTCTAACTACAGGGGGTACTGACGAAATTGAGTACTTC. Protein: CASSLTTGGTDEIEYF.

The V and J genes are TRBV9 and TRBJ1-1; 7 bases agree with TRBD1. CDR3 length equals 14 residues. Germline V gene lookup returns CDR1 SGDLS and CDR2 YYNGEE. V gave up 4 bases and J gave up 4 bases; unmatched junction bases: 7. This CDR3 is CASSFSTGSTEAFF. CDR3 DNA: TGTGCCAGCAGCTTCTCGACAGGGAGCACTGAAGCTTTCTTT.

The CDR3 reads CASSLAADGELFF. As DNA, the CDR3 is TGCGCCAGCAGCTTGGCGGCGGACGGGGAGCTGTTTTTT. The chain links TRBV5-1 to TRBJ2-2; D call uncertain. There are 13 residues in the CDR3. The germline V and J ends were trimmed by 0 bases and 7 bases, with 7 bases remaining between them. Germline lookup yields CDR1 SGHRS and CDR2 YFSETQ.

The chain uses TRBV4-3 and TRBJ1-4; 7 positions agree with TRBD1. The CDR3 sequence is 16 residues long. V shed 3 bases and J 0 bases; nucleotides not matched to a gene: 4. CDR1 and CDR2 from the germline V gene are LGHNA and YSLEER. CDR3 coding DNA: TGCGCCAGCAGCCAGGGACAGAATCCAACTAATGAAAAACTGTTTTTT. This translates into CASSQGQNPTNEKLFF.

The rearrangement uses TRBV18 and TRBJ1-5; D not resolved. This CDR3 is 14 amino acids long. V lost 2 bases and J lost 4, with 9 bases in between. Germline assignment: CDR1 KGHSH and CDR2 LQKENI. The CDR3 is CASSPEQQNQPQHF. As DNA, the CDR3 is TGTGCCAGCTCACCAGAACAGCAGAATCAGCCCCAGCATTTT.

V is TRBV2 and J is TRBJ2-7, with 7 bases aligning to TRBD1. Germline-derived CDR1 and CDR2 are SNHLY and FYNNEI. The CDR3 is made up of 14 amino acids. V dropped 6 bases and J dropped 4; count of bases not matched to a gene: 9. CDR3 amino acids: CASRETGTVYEQYF. CDR3 coding DNA: TGTGCCAGCAGAGAAACCGGGACAGTTTACGAGCAGTACTTC.

V and J are TRBV5-6 and TRBJ2-7; weak D call: TRBD1 (6 bases). The CDR3 length is 14 residues. In germline, CDR1 is SGHDT, CDR2 YYEEEE. Trimming removed 0 bases at V and 5 bases at J, with 12 bases between. The CDR3, as DNA: TGTGCCAGCAGCTTGGGGAGGACAGTGGACGAGCAGTACTTC. It codes for CASSLGRTVDEQYF.

The rearrangement joins TRBV27 to TRBJ2-7; 10 nucleotides agree with TRBD2. This CDR3 has 16 residues. Unmatched junction bases numbered 6, after V lost 3 bases and J lost 1 base. The germline CDR1 and CDR2 sequences are MNHEY and SMNVEV (reference sequence). CDR3 coding DNA: TGTGCCAGCAGTTTTACTAGCGGGGAGATTTCCTACGAGCAGTACTTC. Translating gives CASSFTSGEISYEQYF.